Shown below are 30 T cell receptor beta chains from a single sample sequenced in a study of blood T cells in healthy people across ages. A second PCR of 7 to 11 cycles used a sample-barcoded 5' primer and a J-beta primer mix. Using its own MiXCR run on the 5' RACE reads, TCRdb lists one record per CDR3 protein. The sample yields about a million distinct CDR3 sequences, around 48% seen once. Source material: blood. Receptor source: a man younger than 45 in good health.

The CDR3 here is CASSQDSANSARLNEQFF. CDR3 nucleotides: TGCGCCAGCAGCCAAGATTCGGCCAACTCGGCGAGGTTAAATGAGCAGTTCTTC. The chain is built from TRBV4-3 and TRBJ2-1; D unclear. Trimming took 0 bases from V and 7 from J, leaving 22 bases between them. Germline V lookup: CDR1 LGHNA, CDR2 YSLEER. This CDR3 has 18 residues.

This chain joins TRBV12-3 or TRBV12-4 and TRBJ2-1; 12 bases agree with TRBD2. The V and J ends lost 3 bases and 0 bases, in that order; junction bases with no gene match: 9. The CDR3 loop spans 19 amino acids. The CDR3 loop reads CASSFPSGGARSSYNEQFF. The CDR3 DNA reads as TGTGCCAGCAGTTTCCCTAGCGGGGGGGCAAGAAGCTCCTACAATGAGCAGTTCTTC.

The chain joins TRBV12-3 or TRBV12-4 to TRBJ2-1; no definite D call. The V gene lost 3 bases and the J gene lost 6 bases, with 12 bases spanning the gap. This CDR3 contains 14 residues. CDR3 protein: CASSFPSQVNEQFF. The CDR3 nucleotides are TGTGCCAGCAGTTTCCCCTCTCAGGTCAATGAGCAGTTCTTC.

The V gene is TRBV3-1, the J gene TRBJ2-7, with 8 bases that match TRBD1. The germline V gene encodes CDR1 LGHDT and CDR2 YNNKEL (reference sequence). This CDR3 spans 16 amino acids. V trimming: 4 bases; J trimming: 5 bases; junction bases outside the gene matches: 13. CDR3 amino acids: CASSPRTGRIVNEQYF. CDR3 bases: TGTGCCAGCAGCCCTCGGACAGGGCGCATTGTCAACGAGCAGTACTTC.

V gene TRBV6-7 combines with J gene TRBJ2-6, with TRBD1 matching 10 bases. TRBV6-7 is noted as an ORF with a role that remains uncertain. This CDR3 has 22 amino acids. Trimming removed 3 bases from V and 0 bases from J; junction bases left unmatched: 17. CDR3 nucleotides: TGTGCCAGCAGTTATTCCGTCCCGGGACAGGGGAAGTCAAGCTCTGGGGCCAACGTCCTGACTTTC. As protein: CASSYSVPGQGKSSSGANVLTF.

This chain joins TRBV7-2 and TRBJ2-4; D may be TRBD2 (5 bases). This CDR3 spans 15 amino acids. CDR1 is SGHTA and CDR2 is FQGNSA in the germline V gene. The germline V and J ends were trimmed by 2 bases and 11 bases, with 19 bases remaining between them. The DNA for the CDR3 is TGTGCCAGCAGCTTAAGTCAAGTGAGGGCCGCCGTTCAGTACTTC. Protein: CASSLSQVRAAVQYF.

The sample holds many counts of this clonotype. A much larger clone sits a single nucleotide away, making a read error possible. The genes are TRBV7-7 and TRBJ2-3; D gene ambiguous. CDR3 length: 13 amino acids. The germline gives CDR1 SSHAT, CDR2 FNYEAQ (reference sequence). The CDR3 is CASSWYSTDTQYF. The CDR3 DNA follows: TGTGCTAGCAGCTGGTATAGCACAGATACGCAGTATTTT.

The chain recombines TRBV7-2 with TRBJ2-3; perhaps D is TRBD1 or TRBD2 (7 bases each). The germline CDR1 and CDR2 sequences are SGHTA and FQGNSA. The length of the CDR3 is 16 residues. V lost 5 bases and J lost 1, with 16 bases in between. The CDR3, as DNA: TGTGCCAGCAGCCAGCAGGGGGGGGTGCGCACAGATACGCAGTATTTT. Protein sequence: CASSQQGGVRTDTQYF.

The CDR3 here is CASGSGLYGYTF. DNA of the CDR3: TGTGCTAGTGGTTCAGGACTGTATGGCTACACCTTC. This chain connects TRBV12-5 to TRBJ1-2; D remains unclear. The CDR3 contains 12 residues. V was clipped by 4 bases and J by 5 bases, with 8 bases between them. Looked up from germline, CDR1 is LGHNT and CDR2 is FRNRAP. Using reference TRBV12-5 and TRBJ1-2 for the parts outside the CDR3, the full variable domain is DARVTQTPRHKVTEMGQEVTMRCQPILGHNTVFWYRQTMMQGLELLAYFRNRAPLDDSGMPKDRFSAEMPDATLATLKIQPSEPRDSAVYFCASGSGLYGYTFGSGTRLTVV.

A word on this clonotype: One junction end disagrees with the germline gene, perhaps due to a read error. The DNA of the CDR3 is TGTGCCGGCAGCCCGGGCCCCGCAGATACGCAGTATTTT. It is translated as CAGSPGPADTQYF. The rearrangement uses TRBV7-2 and TRBJ2-3; no reliable D call. The CDR3 has 13 residues. CDR1 is SGHTA and CDR2 is FQGNSA in the germline V gene.

Ten or more counts support this clonotype. CDR3: CASSFSGKNIQYF. In DNA form, the CDR3 reads TGTGCCAGCAGCTTTAGCGGGAAAAACATTCAGTACTTC. V is TRBV7-9 and J is TRBJ2-4, with TRBD2 matching over 7 bases. CDR3 length: 13 amino acids. Losses at the gene ends were 3 bases for V and 4 bases for J; bases not matched to a gene: 0. Germline-derived CDR1 and CDR2 are SEHNR and FQNEAQ (reference sequence). Drawing the rest from reference TRBV7-9 and TRBJ2-4, the complete variable domain is DTGVSQNPRHKITKRGQNVTFRCDPISEHNRLYWYRQTLGQGPEFLTYFQNEAQLEKSRLLSDRFSAERPKGSFSTLEIQRTEQGDSAMYLCASSFSGKNIQYFGAGTRLSVL.

This chain uses TRBV11-3 with TRBJ2-1; 8 nucleotides agree with TRBD2. V trimming: 1 base; J trimming: 2 bases; junction bases outside the gene matches: 7. This CDR3 is 17 amino acids long. CDR1 and CDR2 (germline): SGHNT, YENEEA. This CDR3 reads CASSLAVSGGTYNEQFF. DNA for the CDR3: TGTGCCAGCAGCTTAGCGGTTTCGGGGGGGACCTACAATGAGCAGTTCTTC.

This clonotype was observed a few times. The chain carries TRBV6-5 and TRBJ2-1; the D call may be TRBD1 or TRBD2 (5 bases each). The CDR3 sequence is 15 residues long. V was cut by 6 bases and J by 7 bases, with 19 bases left in between. Germline CDR1 MNHEY, CDR2 SVGAGI. CDR3 in DNA: TGTGCCAGCAGCCGTCTCCGGGACGGTCTAAATGAGCAGTTCTTC. Its translation is CASSRLRDGLNEQFF.

This sequence joins TRBV28 and TRBJ2-7; 12 bases agree with TRBD1. With 3 bases clipped from V and 5 bases from J, the junction kept 5 bases outside the gene matches. Per the germline V gene, CDR1 is MDHEN and CDR2 is SYDVKM. The CDR3 is 15 amino acids. The CDR3 protein is CASSLGQGAYDEQYF. The CDR3, as DNA: TGTGCCAGCAGTTTGGGACAGGGGGCATACGACGAGCAGTACTTC.

V gene TRBV7-8 combines with J gene TRBJ2-3, with 7 bases lining up with TRBD2. The CDR3 is 17 amino acids. Germline loops: CDR1 SGHVS, CDR2 FQNEAQ. With 5 bases clipped from V and 2 bases from J, the junction kept 13 bases outside the gene matches. Here the CDR3 DNA reads TGTGCCAGCAGCCGAGAGATTCGGGGACTACCCACAGATACGCAGTATTTT. Translated, it gives CASSREIRGLPTDTQYF.

The chain carries TRBV18 and TRBJ2-4; D might be TRBD2 (6 bases). The CDR3 extends over 15 amino acids. The germline V gene has CDR1 KGHSH and CDR2 LQKENI. The V and J ends lost 2 bases and 3 bases respectively, with 11 bases between them. The CDR3 loop is CASSPSGGVKNIQYF. CDR3 nucleotide sequence: TGTGCCAGCTCACCATCAGGCGGGGTCAAAAACATTCAGTACTTC.

The rearrangement links TRBV28 to TRBJ2-7, with TRBD2 as a possible D gene (6 bases). The end of the DNA is better explained by TRBJ2-5, so the J call may be wrong. There are 13 residues in the CDR3. CDR1 and CDR2 (germline): MDHEN, SYDVKM. CDR3 nucleotides: TGTGCCAGCAGCGGGGACTCCCTCGAGACCCAGTACTTC. As protein: CASSGDSLETQYF.

The V call is TRBV20-1, the J call TRBJ2-4; maybe TRBD1 (5 bases). Germline loops: CDR1 DFQATT, CDR2 SNEGSKA (reference sequence). The CDR3 sequence is 12 residues long. Trimming stripped 5 bases from V and 12 bases from J, with 17 bases between. DNA of the CDR3: TGCAGTGCTCTCGCCCGGCAGGGTCCTCAGTACTTC. Encoded protein: CSALARQGPQYF.

This clonotype was seen a few times. The rearrangement links TRBV20-1 to TRBJ2-7, with D unresolved. From germline, CDR1 is DFQATT and CDR2 SNEGSKA (reference sequence). The length of the CDR3 is 9 residues. Trimming took off 3 bases at V and 7 bases at J, with 4 bases between the two ends. CDR3 in DNA: TGCAGTGCTAGGGGGGAGCAGTACTTC. The encoded protein is CSARGEQYF.

This clonotype showed up just a few times. This chain uses TRBV27 with TRBJ2-7, with D unresolved. V lost 0 bases and J lost 2, with 14 bases in between. Germline V gene data show CDR1 as MNHEY and CDR2 as SMNVEV (reference sequence). This CDR3 comprises 16 residues. The chain's CDR3 is CASSLSVRQAAYEQYF. The DNA of the CDR3 is TGTGCCAGCAGTTTATCAGTCCGGCAGGCTGCCTACGAGCAGTACTTC.

This clonotype was detected only once. This chain uses TRBV29-1 with TRBJ2-5, with D possibly called TRBD1 or TRBD2 (5 bases each). The CDR3 has 12 residues. V lost 4 bases, J lost 5 bases, and 11 bases lay in between. Per germline, CDR1 SQVTM and CDR2 ANQGSEA. CDR3 nucleotides: TGCAGCGTTGTGTGGGGGTGGGAGACCCAGTACTTC. It yields the protein CSVVWGWETQYF.

This clonotype was observed many times. The chain uses TRBV3-1 and TRBJ2-1, with 7 nucleotides matching TRBD2. The CDR3 consists of 16 residues. The germline CDR1 and CDR2 sequences are LGHDT and YNNKEL (reference sequence). Trimming at V came to 4 bases and at J to 3 bases, leaving 9 bases not matched to a gene. The CDR3, as DNA: TGTGCCAGCAGCCTTAAAAGCGGGATTCGCTACAATGAGCAGTTCTTC. This sequence encodes CASSLKSGIRYNEQFF.

In this sample, this clonotype turned up a few times. The genes are TRBV5-1 and TRBJ1-4; 9 nucleotides agree with TRBD1. J was trimmed by 1 base and V by 3 bases; bases with no gene match: 1. Germline V lookup: CDR1 SGHRS, CDR2 YFSETQ. This CDR3 region has 15 residues. CDR3 amino acids: CASSSDRGTNEKLFF. As DNA, the CDR3 is TGCGCCAGCAGCTCGGACAGGGGAACTAATGAAAAACTGTTTTTT.

The chain combines TRBV6-5 with TRBJ1-1, with D hard to call. There are 15 residues in the CDR3. V was cut by 4 bases and J by 1 base, with 13 bases left in between. Germline-derived CDR1 and CDR2 are MNHEY and SVGAGI. As DNA, the CDR3 is TGTGCCAGCAGTTCACGTCCTAACGGGAACACTGAAGCTTTCTTT. Its protein is CASSSRPNGNTEAFF.

The chain couples TRBV28 to TRBJ2-3; TRBD2 aligns across 9 bases. V shed 6 bases, J shed 0 bases, and the junction held 16 bases outside the gene matches. The CDR3 contains 19 residues. CDR1 and CDR2 (germline): MDHEN, SYDVKM. CDR3 amino acids: CASRTAPHASGTSTDTQYF. The CDR3 region has the DNA TGTGCCAGCAGAACCGCCCCCCACGCTAGCGGGACTAGCACAGATACGCAGTATTTT. Complete variable domain (other parts from reference TRBV28 and TRBJ2-3): DVKVTQSSRYLVKRTGEKVFLECVQDMDHENMFWYRQDPGLGLRLIYFSYDVKMKEKGDIPEGYSVSREKKERFSLILESASTNQTSMYLCASRTAPHASGTSTDTQYFGPGTRLTVL.

J is TRBJ1-2 and V is TRBV20-1, with D unclear. The CDR3 length is 8 residues. The germline CDR1 and CDR2 sequences are DFQATT and SNEGSKA (reference sequence). DNA of the CDR3: TGCTCCCCCTTGGGCTACACCTTC. Residues: CSPLGYTF.

The V gene is TRBV18, the J gene TRBJ2-7, with 9 bases matching TRBD1. CDR3 size: 17 residues. Unmatched junction bases numbered 11, after V lost 3 bases and J lost 2 bases. Germline V gene lookup returns CDR1 KGHSH and CDR2 LQKENI. In nucleotides, the CDR3 is TGTGCCAGCTCACCTTTAGGGATTGGGACAGGGACCTACGAGCAGTACTTC. The encoded protein is CASSPLGIGTGTYEQYF.

CDR3 nucleotides: TGTGCCAGCAGTTACGCAAGTAGCGGGGGATCCAATGAGCAGTACTTC. It translates to CASSYASSGGSNEQYF. The chain carries TRBV6-5 and TRBJ2-5; TRBD2 agrees at 9 bases. J lost 11 bases, V lost 2 bases, and 15 bases had no gene match. The CDR3 spans 16 residues. Germline CDR1 reads MNHEY; CDR2 reads SVGAGI.

In its sample, this clonotype was seen a few times. The gene calls are TRBV4-1 and TRBJ2-7; 7 bases line up with TRBD1. V lost 5 bases and J lost 1; bases outside the gene matches: 8. The CDR3 totals 15 residues. Germline loops: CDR1 MGHRA, CDR2 YSYEKL. CDR3 nucleotide sequence: TGCGCCAGCAGCGGATGGACAGGAACTTCCTACGAGCAGTACTTC. Residues: CASSGWTGTSYEQYF.

In its sample, this clonotype was seen once. V gene TRBV3-1 combines with J gene TRBJ1-1, with a weak D call TRBD1 (5 bases). CDR1 and CDR2 from the germline V gene are LGHDT and YNNKEL (reference sequence). The CDR3 spans 14 residues. The germline V and J ends were trimmed by 4 bases and 2 bases, with 11 bases remaining between them. The CDR3: CASSLGQINTEAFF. As DNA, the CDR3 is TGTGCCAGCAGCCTAGGACAAATTAACACTGAAGCTTTCTTT.